Described below is a single TCR beta chain sequence and its context. This sample was taken from a study of T cell changes during pregnancy in multiple sclerosis. Clones were sequenced by immunoSEQ multiplex PCR, and TCRdb holds only the in-frame ones, with some missing. The sample has around 92,000 clones, 94% seen once. The CDR3 has 15 residues. The germline V and J ends were trimmed by 1 base and 6 bases, with 15 bases remaining between them. Germline-derived CDR1 and CDR2 are MGHDK and SYGVNS. The source is a female donor with multiple sclerosis, enrolled in a pregnancy study. The material was peripheral blood, obtained in the third trimester of pregnancy. The V call is TRBV25-1, the J call TRBJ1-2, with unresolved D. The CDR3 DNA reads as TGTGCCAGCAGTGAATTAAGAACAGATATTGATGGCTACACCTTC. It encodes CASSELRTDIDGYTF.